This TCR beta chain originates from a study of early T cells in non-severe SARS-CoV-2 infection. The germline V and J ends were trimmed by 2 bases and 5 bases, with 15 bases remaining between them. CDR1 and CDR2 (germline): MNHEY, SVGAGI. This CDR3 has 15 amino acids. In TCRdb, the 5' RACE reads were re-called with MiXCR into one record per CDR3 protein. This sample has under 95,000 distinct CDR3 sequences; around 12% occur once, and the top ten carry around 3.5%. The V call is TRBV6-5, the J call TRBJ1-1; a weak D match, TRBD1 (6 bases). The receptor's source is an adult who was a healthcare worker with PCR-confirmed SARS-CoV-2 infection or an uninfected control (not recorded which). The sample was whole blood. The CDR3 protein is CASSYGRGGRTEAFF. CDR3 DNA sequence: TGTGCCAGCAGTTACGGCAGAGGGGGTCGGACTGAAGCTTTCTTT.